This TCR beta chain was obtained from a study of control samples from healthy donors and cancer patients (dated by TCRdb to the early 2020s). The CDR3 measures 15 amino acids from cysteine to phenylalanine. Only CDR3 DNA is held: 45 bases, read in frame from base 1. Reading the germline V gene gives CDR1 SQVTM and CDR2 ANQGSEA. The junction shows trimming of 4 bases on V and 1 base on J, and the gene matches do not reach 9 bases of it. As concerns this clone: The specificity of this receptor is unknown. No qualities accompany the bases; no much larger clone lies one base away. Other DNA sequences from this sample encode an identical CDR3 as well.

The library was produced with the immunoSEQ multiplex PCR assay. TCRdb's version of the immuneACCESS table is confined to in-frame rearrangements and falls short of the full clone set. An unresolved V gene accounts for under half of the shortfall where checked; the remainder is of unknown origin. The sample table contains nearly 200,000 clones; only one count was recorded for about 90% of them. The ten largest clones take up less than 2% of the sample. This sequence uses TRBV29-1 and TRBJ1-1; 7 of the junction bases match TRBD1. This TCR derives from a man between 25 and 39 years old in good health. The specimen was blood. The CDR3 region has the sequence CSVGNQGGANTEAFF. The nucleotides are TGCAGCGTTGGAAACCAGGGGGGAGCGAACACTGAAGCTTTCTTT. The CDR3, completed at both ends by the reference TRBV29-1 and TRBJ1-1 genes, gives the full variable domain SAVISQKPSRDICQRGTSLTIQCQVDSQVTMMFWYRQQPGQSLTLIATANQGSEATYESGFVIDKFPISRPNLTFSTLTVSNMSPEDSSIYLCSVGNQGGANTEAFFGQGTRLTVV.